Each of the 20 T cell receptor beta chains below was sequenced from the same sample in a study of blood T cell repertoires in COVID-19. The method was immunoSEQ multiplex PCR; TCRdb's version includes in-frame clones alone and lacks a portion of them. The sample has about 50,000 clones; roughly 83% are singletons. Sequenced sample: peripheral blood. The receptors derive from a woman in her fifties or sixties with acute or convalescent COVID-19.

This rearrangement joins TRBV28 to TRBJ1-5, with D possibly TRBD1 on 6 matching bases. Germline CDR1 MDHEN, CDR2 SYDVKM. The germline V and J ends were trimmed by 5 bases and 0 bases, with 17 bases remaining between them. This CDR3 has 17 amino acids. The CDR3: CASSRPWTVNSNQPQHF. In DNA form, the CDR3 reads TGTGCCAGCAGTCGCCCGTGGACAGTTAATAGCAATCAGCCCCAGCATTTT.

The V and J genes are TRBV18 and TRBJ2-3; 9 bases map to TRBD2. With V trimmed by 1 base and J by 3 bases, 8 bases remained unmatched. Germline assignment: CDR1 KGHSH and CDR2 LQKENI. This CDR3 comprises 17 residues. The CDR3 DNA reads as TGTGCCAGCTCACCACAAGTAGCGGGAGTTATGACAGATACGCAGTATTTT. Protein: CASSPQVAGVMTDTQYF.

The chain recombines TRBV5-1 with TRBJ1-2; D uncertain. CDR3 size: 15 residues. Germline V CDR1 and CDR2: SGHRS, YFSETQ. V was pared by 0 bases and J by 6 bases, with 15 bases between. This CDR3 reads CASSLVVRGGDGYTF. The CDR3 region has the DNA TGCGCCAGCAGCTTGGTGGTACGGGGAGGAGATGGCTACACCTTC. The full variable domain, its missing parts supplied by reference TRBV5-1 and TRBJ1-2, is KAGVTQTPRYLIKTRGQQVTLSCSPISGHRSVSWYQQTPGQGLQFLFEYFSETQRNKGNFPGRFSGRQFSNSRSEMNVSTLELGDSALYLCASSLVVRGGDGYTFGSGTRLTVV.

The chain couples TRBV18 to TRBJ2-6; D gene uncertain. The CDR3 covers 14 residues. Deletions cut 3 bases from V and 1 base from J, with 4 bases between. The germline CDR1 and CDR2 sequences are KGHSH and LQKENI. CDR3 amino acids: CASSPKSGANVLTF. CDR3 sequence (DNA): TGTGCCAGCTCACCCAAATCTGGGGCCAACGTCCTGACTTTC. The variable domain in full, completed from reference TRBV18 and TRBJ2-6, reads NAGVMQNPRHLVRRRGQEARLRCSPMKGHSHVYWYRQLPEEGLKFMVYLQKENIIDESGMPKERFSAEFPKEGPSILRIQQVVRGDSAAYFCASSPKSGANVLTFGAGSRLTVL.

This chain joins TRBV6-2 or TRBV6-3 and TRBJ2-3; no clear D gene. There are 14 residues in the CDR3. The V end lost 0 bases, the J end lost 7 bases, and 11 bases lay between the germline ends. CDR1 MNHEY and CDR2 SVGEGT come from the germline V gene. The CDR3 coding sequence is TGTGCCAGCAGTTACTCATTACAGCAAAATACGCAGTATTTT. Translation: CASSYSLQQNTQYF.

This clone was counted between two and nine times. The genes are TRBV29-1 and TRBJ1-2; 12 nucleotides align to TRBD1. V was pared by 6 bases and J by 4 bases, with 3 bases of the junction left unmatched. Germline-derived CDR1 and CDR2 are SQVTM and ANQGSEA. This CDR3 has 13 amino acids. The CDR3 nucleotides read TGCAGCGTGGGGACAGGGGGCTCCTATGGCTACACCTTC. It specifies CSVGTGGSYGYTF.

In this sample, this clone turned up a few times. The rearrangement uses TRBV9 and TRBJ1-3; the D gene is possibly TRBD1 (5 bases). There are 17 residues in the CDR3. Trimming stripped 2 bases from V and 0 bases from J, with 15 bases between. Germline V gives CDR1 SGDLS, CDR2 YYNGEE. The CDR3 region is CASSVRDSGPSGNTIYF. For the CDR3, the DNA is TGTGCCAGCAGCGTCCGGGACTCGGGGCCCTCTGGAAACACCATATATTTT.

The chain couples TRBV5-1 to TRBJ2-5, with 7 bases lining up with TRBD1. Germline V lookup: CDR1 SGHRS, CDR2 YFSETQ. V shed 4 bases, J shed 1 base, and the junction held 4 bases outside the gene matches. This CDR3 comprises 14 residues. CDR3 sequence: CASSLGQLQETQYF. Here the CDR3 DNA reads TGCGCCAGCAGCCTGGGACAGCTCCAAGAGACCCAGTACTTC.

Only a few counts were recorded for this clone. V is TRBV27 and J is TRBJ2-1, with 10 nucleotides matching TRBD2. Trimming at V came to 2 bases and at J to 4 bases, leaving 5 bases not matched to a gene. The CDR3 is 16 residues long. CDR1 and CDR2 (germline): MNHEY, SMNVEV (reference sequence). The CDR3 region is CASSLSGGARYNEQFF. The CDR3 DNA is TGTGCCAGCAGTTTAAGCGGGGGGGCTAGGTACAATGAGCAGTTCTTC.

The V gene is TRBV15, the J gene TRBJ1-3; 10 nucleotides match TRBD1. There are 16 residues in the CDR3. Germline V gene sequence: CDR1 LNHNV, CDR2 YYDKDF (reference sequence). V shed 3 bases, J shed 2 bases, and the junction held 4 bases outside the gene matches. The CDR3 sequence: CATSRGQGYTGNTIYF. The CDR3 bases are TGTGCCACCAGCAGGGGACAGGGGTACACTGGAAACACCATATATTTT.

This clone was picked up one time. CDR3 amino acids: CSRRQDYGYTF. The DNA for the CDR3 is TGCAGTAGGAGGCAGGACTATGGCTACACCTTC. V usage is TRBV20-1 and J usage is TRBJ1-2; D gene unclear. V lost 8 bases to trimming and J lost 3 bases, with 10 bases between them. Germline V gene data show CDR1 as DFQATT and CDR2 as SNEGSKA (reference sequence). This CDR3 contains 11 residues.

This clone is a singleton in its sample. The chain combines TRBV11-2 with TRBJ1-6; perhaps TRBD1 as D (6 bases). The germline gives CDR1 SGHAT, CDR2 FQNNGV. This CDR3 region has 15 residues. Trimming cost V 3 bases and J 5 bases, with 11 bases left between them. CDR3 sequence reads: CASSFTGTNNSPLHF. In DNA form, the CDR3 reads TGTGCCAGCAGCTTCACCGGGACAAATAATTCACCCCTCCACTTT.

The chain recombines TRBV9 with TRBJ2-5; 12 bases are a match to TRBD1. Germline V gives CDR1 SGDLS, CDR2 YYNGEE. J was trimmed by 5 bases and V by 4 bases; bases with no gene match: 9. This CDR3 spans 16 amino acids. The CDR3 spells CASSISGTGGIETQYF. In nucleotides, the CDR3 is TGTGCCAGCAGCATTTCCGGGACAGGGGGCATTGAGACCCAGTACTTC. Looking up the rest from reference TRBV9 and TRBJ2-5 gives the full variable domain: DSGVTQTPKHLITATGQRVTLRCSPRSGDLSVYWYQQSLDQGLQFLIQYYNGEERAKGNILERFSAQQFPDLHSELNLSSLELGDSALYFCASSISGTGGIETQYFGPGTRLLVL.

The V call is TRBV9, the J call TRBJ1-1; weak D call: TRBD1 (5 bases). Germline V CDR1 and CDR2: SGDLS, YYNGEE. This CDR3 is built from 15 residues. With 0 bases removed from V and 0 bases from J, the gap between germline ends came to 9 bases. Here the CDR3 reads CASSVVSGMNTEAFF. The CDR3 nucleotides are TGTGCCAGCAGCGTAGTCTCAGGGATGAACACTGAAGCTTTCTTT.

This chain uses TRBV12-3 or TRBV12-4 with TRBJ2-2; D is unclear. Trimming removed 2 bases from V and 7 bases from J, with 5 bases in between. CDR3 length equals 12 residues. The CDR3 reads CASSLSGGELFF. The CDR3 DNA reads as TGTGCCAGCAGTTTATCGGGCGGGGAGCTGTTTTTT.

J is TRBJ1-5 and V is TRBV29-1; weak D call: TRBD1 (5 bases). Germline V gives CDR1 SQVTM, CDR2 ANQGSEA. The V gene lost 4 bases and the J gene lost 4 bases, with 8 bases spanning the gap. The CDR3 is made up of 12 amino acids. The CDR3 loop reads CSVGQINQPQHF. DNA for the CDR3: TGCAGCGTTGGACAGATTAATCAGCCCCAGCATTTT. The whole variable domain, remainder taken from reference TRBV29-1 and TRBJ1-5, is SAVISQKPSRDICQRGTSLTIQCQVDSQVTMMFWYRQQPGQSLTLIATANQGSEATYESGFVIDKFPISRPNLTFSTLTVSNMSPEDSSIYLCSVGQINQPQHFGDGTRLSIL.

The CDR3 is CASSWGRTGELFF. The CDR3 DNA reads as TGTGCCAGTAGTTGGGGGCGCACCGGGGAGCTGTTTTTT. The chain is built from TRBV19 and TRBJ2-2, with D perhaps TRBD1 (6 bases). CDR3 size: 13 residues. CDR1 and CDR2 from the germline V gene are LNHDA and SQIVND (reference sequence). The V gene lost 5 bases and the J gene lost 4 bases, with 8 bases spanning the gap.

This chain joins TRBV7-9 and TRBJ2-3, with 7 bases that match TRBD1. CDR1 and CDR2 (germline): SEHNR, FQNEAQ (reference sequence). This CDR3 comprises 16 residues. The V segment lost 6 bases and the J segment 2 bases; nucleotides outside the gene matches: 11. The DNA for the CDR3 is TGTGCCAGCAGATCTAATACCGGGACAGACACAGATACGCAGTATTTT. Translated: CASRSNTGTDTDTQYF.

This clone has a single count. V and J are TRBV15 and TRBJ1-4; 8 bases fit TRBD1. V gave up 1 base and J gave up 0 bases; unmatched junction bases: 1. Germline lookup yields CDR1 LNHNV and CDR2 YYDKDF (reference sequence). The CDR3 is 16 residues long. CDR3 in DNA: TGTGCCACCAGCAGAGTGACAGGGGCAACTAATGAAAAACTGTTTTTT. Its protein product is CATSRVTGATNEKLFF.

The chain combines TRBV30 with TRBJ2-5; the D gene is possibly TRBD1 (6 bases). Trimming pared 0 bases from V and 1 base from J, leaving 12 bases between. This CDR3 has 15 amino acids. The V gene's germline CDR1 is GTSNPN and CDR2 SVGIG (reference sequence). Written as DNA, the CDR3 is TGTGCCTGGAGTGTACACAGGGCGACCCAAGAGACCCAGTACTTC. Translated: CAWSVHRATQETQYF.